Given below is one TCR beta chain in context. The data were taken from a study of shared clonotypes between healthy human individuals. Per the authors' pipeline: For the immunoSEQ data, sequences were junction-only without quality scores, so filtering differed. Assay: immunoSEQ multiplex PCR; the TCRdb copy retains only in-frame clones and omits some. V, J and clone size are taken as reported in that table, and D and trimming were inferred from the DNA itself. The data show over a million clones, about four fifths seen once. V lost 5 bases to trimming and J lost 1 base, with 8 bases between them. From germline, CDR1 is SGHVS and CDR2 FQNEAQ. The CDR3 runs to 13 residues.

The rearrangement joins TRBV7-8 to TRBJ1-1; D is uncertain. The receptor was derived from a man younger than 30 in good health. Some clones in this sample may be carry-over from other donors' samples. Sequencing was performed on memory CD4+ T cells from PBMCs. This sample's subset: CD45RA-negative fraction. CDR3 sequence reads: CASSPNRNTEAFF. The DNA of the CDR3 is TGTGCCAGCAGCCCTAACAGGAACACTGAAGCTTTCTTT.